Presented here are 28 T cell receptor beta chains from one specimen sequenced in a study of EBV T-cell therapy then PD-1 blockade in nasopharyngeal carcinoma. TCRdb keeps only in-frame clones here, not all; method: immunoSEQ multiplex PCR. The sample lists fewer than 25,000 clones; roughly four fifths were seen once. Antigen specificity for these receptors is unknown. Specified time point: 266 days after commencement of treatment, after nivolumab therapy. Treatment: AdE1-LMPpoly-expanded autologous EBV-specific T-cell therapy followed by anti-PD-1 nivolumab. The sample here was CD8+ T cells from blood, taken at day 266 from a patient whose treatment included autologous EBV-specific T cells and nivolumab. These receptors originate from a man aged 40-49 years with nasopharyngeal carcinoma.

CDR3 nucleotides: TGTGCCAGCAGCTGGGGGGACGCATACTATGGCTACACCTTC. Translation gives CASSWGDAYYGYTF. The chain joins TRBV5-4 to TRBJ1-2; maybe TRBD1 (5 bases). This CDR3 contains 14 residues. CDR1 SGHNT and CDR2 YYREEE come from the germline V gene (reference sequence). Trimming took off 3 bases at V and 3 bases at J, with 12 bases between the two ends.

V is TRBV19 and J is TRBJ2-1; 10 nucleotides agree with TRBD2. This CDR3 contains 17 residues. The V segment lost 0 bases and the J segment 7 bases; nucleotides outside the gene matches: 9. Germline values: CDR1 LNHDA, CDR2 SQIVND (reference sequence). CDR3 nucleotides: TGTGCCAGTAGTATAGATCTGCGAGCGGGGGGGCGTAATGAGCAGTTCTTC. Its protein is CASSIDLRAGGRNEQFF.

The chain couples TRBV6-2 or TRBV6-3 to TRBJ2-7, with TRBD1 identical over 8 bases. The CDR3 runs 14 residues. Losses at the gene ends were 5 bases for V and 6 bases for J; bases not matched to a gene: 9. CDR1 and CDR2 from the germline V gene are MNHEY and SVGEGT. The CDR3 is CASSPRDRWGEQYF. DNA for the CDR3: TGTGCCAGCAGTCCCCGGGACAGGTGGGGCGAGCAGTACTTC.

CDR3 coding DNA: TGTGCCAGCAGCGGACACGACTACAATGAGCAGTTCTTC. It encodes CASSGHDYNEQFF. J is TRBJ2-1 and V is TRBV6-2 or TRBV6-3, with D possibly being TRBD1 (5 bases). This CDR3 is 13 amino acids long. Trimming left V 6 bases short and J 3 bases short, with 9 bases between. CDR1 is MNHEY, CDR2 SVGEGT, per germline.

V usage is TRBV5-4 and J usage is TRBJ2-4; D is undetermined. From germline, CDR1 is SGHNT and CDR2 YYREEE (reference sequence). Trimming pared 5 bases from V and 5 bases from J, leaving 11 bases between. This CDR3 spans 13 amino acids. The CDR3 DNA is TGTGCCAGCAGTCGGACCAATCAAAACATTCAGTACTTC. This translates into CASSRTNQNIQYF.

As concerns this clone: Sequence at one end of the junction differs from germline and may be a read error. Other DNA sequences in the same sample also yield this CDR3. The J gene is TRBJ1-2, the V gene TRBV25-1, with 7 bases fitting TRBD1. Germline values: CDR1 MGHDK, CDR2 SYGVNS. The CDR3 runs to 12 residues. The CDR3 loop is CASRGQHYGYTF. CDR3 DNA: TGCGCCAGCAGGGGACAGCACTATGGCTACACCTTC.

This rearrangement joins TRBV7-9 to TRBJ2-7; D may be TRBD2 (5 bases). The germline gives CDR1 SEHNR, CDR2 FQNEAQ (reference sequence). V was trimmed by 5 bases and J by 1 base, leaving 9 bases between them. The CDR3 extends over 13 amino acids. The CDR3 bases are TGTGCCAGCAGCCCCCCGGGATCCTACGAGCAGTACTTC. Translation gives CASSPPGSYEQYF.

This rearrangement joins TRBV7-8 to TRBJ2-5; 9 positions match TRBD2. V dropped 5 bases and J dropped 4; count of bases not matched to a gene: 11. This CDR3 region has 16 residues. Per germline, CDR1 SGHVS and CDR2 FQNEAQ. The CDR3 loop is CASSPNRLAALETQYF. The CDR3 DNA reads as TGTGCCAGCAGCCCGAATCGACTAGCGGCACTAGAGACCCAGTACTTC.

The chain carries TRBV27 and TRBJ1-1, with 8 bases aligning to TRBD1. The CDR3 is made up of 12 amino acids. Trimming at V came to 8 bases and at J to 6 bases, leaving 5 bases not matched to a gene. CDR1 and CDR2 from the germline V gene are MNHEY and SMNVEV (reference sequence). CDR3 region: CASGKDRAEAFF. CDR3 nucleotide sequence: TGTGCCAGCGGAAAGGACAGGGCTGAAGCTTTCTTT.

The chain employs TRBV5-4 and TRBJ1-2, with D possibly being TRBD1 (5 bases). CDR1 is SGHNT, CDR2 YYREEE, per germline (reference sequence). The CDR3 runs to 14 residues. V was cut by 9 bases and J by 2 bases, with 17 bases left in between. The CDR3 DNA sequence: TGTGCCACCCTAACCCGTGGGGGGAACTATGGCTACACCTTC. Translation gives CATLTRGGNYGYTF.

CDR3 bases: TGTGCTAGTGGTTTGGTCGGGGGCCCGGTCTATGGCTACACCTTC. Translated: CASGLVGGPVYGYTF. This sequence joins TRBV12-5 and TRBJ1-2; D perhaps matches TRBD1 (6 bases). There are 15 residues in the CDR3. The germline gives CDR1 LGHNT, CDR2 FRNRAP. Between the trimmed V and J ends, which lost 0 bases and 4 bases, there was a span of 12 bases.

The chain links TRBV19 to TRBJ1-6; D is uncertain. The CDR3 is made up of 16 amino acids. The germline V gene has CDR1 LNHDA and CDR2 SQIVND (reference sequence). V was trimmed by 6 bases and J by 0 bases, leaving 12 bases between them. CDR3 residues: CASSPVRSSYNSPLHF. The CDR3 bases are TGTGCCAGTAGCCCCGTACGGAGCTCCTATAATTCACCCCTCCACTTT.

The chain has TRBV7-9 and TRBJ2-7; 9 positions match TRBD1. The CDR3 contains 14 residues. Germline V gives CDR1 SEHNR, CDR2 FQNEAQ (reference sequence). With 4 bases clipped from V and 4 bases from J, the junction kept 5 bases outside the gene matches. The CDR3 region is CASSSGQGQYEQYF. CDR3 sequence (DNA): TGTGCCAGCAGCTCGGGACAGGGACAATACGAGCAGTACTTC.

The rearrangement joins TRBV4-2 to TRBJ2-2; 7 positions agree with TRBD2. Germline assignment: CDR1 LGHNA and CDR2 YNFKEQ. The CDR3 has 17 residues. Unmatched junction bases numbered 16, after V lost 4 bases and J lost 8 bases. The CDR3 nucleotides read TGTGCCAGCAGCCCGACTAGCATCTTCCCTAGTAGTGGGGAGCTGTTTTTT. Protein product: CASSPTSIFPSSGELFF.

The chain links TRBV4-3 to TRBJ2-7, with D possibly TRBD2 on 6 matching bases. Germline-derived CDR1 and CDR2 are LGHNA and YSLEER. V lost 0 bases, J lost 3 bases, and 21 bases lay in between. The CDR3 length is 18 residues. Here the CDR3 DNA reads TGCGCCAGCAGCCAAGAAGCGCTGGGCGGGGTTGGCCTCTACGAGCAGTACTTC. Translating gives CASSQEALGGVGLYEQYF.

The chain uses TRBV19 and TRBJ2-5, with 8 positions matching TRBD1. Germline CDR1 and CDR2: LNHDA and SQIVND (reference sequence). The CDR3 consists of 15 residues. V shed 1 base and J 1 base; nucleotides not matched to a gene: 2. As DNA, the CDR3 is TGTGCCAGTAGTATAGTCAGGGGGCCCCAAGAGACCCAGTACTTC. It specifies CASSIVRGPQETQYF.

V and J are TRBV2 and TRBJ1-4; TRBD1 is a possible D gene (6 bases). The germline gives CDR1 SNHLY, CDR2 FYNNEI. This CDR3 has 13 residues. Deletions cut 7 bases from V and 7 bases from J, with 13 bases between. CDR3 in DNA: TGTGCCAGCATCGGGGGGCTTGGTGAAAAACTGTTTTTT. Its translation is CASIGGLGEKLFF.

V is TRBV12-3 or TRBV12-4 and J is TRBJ2-2; no clear D gene. The CDR3 is 12 residues long. Deletions cut 3 bases from V and 5 bases from J, with 4 bases between. In DNA, the CDR3 is TGTGCCAGCAGTTTCGGGACCGGGGAGCTGTTTTTT. Protein sequence: CASSFGTGELFF.

The chain couples TRBV28 to TRBJ1-6, with TRBD1 matching 10 bases. The J segment lost 5 bases and the V segment lost 4 bases, leaving 2 bases of the junction unmatched. The CDR3 has 15 amino acids. Germline CDR1 MDHEN, CDR2 SYDVKM. CDR3: CASSSGTGDNSPLHF. In DNA form, the CDR3 reads TGTGCCAGCAGTTCCGGGACAGGGGATAATTCACCCCTCCACTTT.

The rearrangement links TRBV2 to TRBJ2-3; D uncertain. In germline, CDR1 is SNHLY, CDR2 FYNNEI. Trimming pared 2 bases from V and 4 bases from J, leaving 7 bases between. The CDR3 totals 13 residues. The DNA of the CDR3 is TGTGCCAGCAGTGAACCACCGCCAGATACGCAGTATTTT. Its translation: CASSEPPPDTQYF.

The chain has TRBV12-3 or TRBV12-4 and TRBJ2-3; D is undetermined. This CDR3 is 12 amino acids long. Deletions cut 6 bases from V and 0 bases from J, with 4 bases between. The CDR3 here is CASSSSTDTQYF. CDR3 nucleotide sequence: TGTGCCAGCAGCTCGAGCACAGATACGCAGTATTTT.

This rearrangement joins TRBV6-2 or TRBV6-3 to TRBJ1-3, with D unresolved. The V end lost 5 bases, the J end lost 0 bases, and 17 bases lay between the germline ends. Per the germline V gene, CDR1 is MNHEY and CDR2 is SVGEGT. There are 17 residues in the CDR3. The CDR3 nucleotides read TGTGCCAGCAGTCCCGATCCGCTTTCGGGCTCTGGAAACACCATATATTTT. Its translation is CASSPDPLSGSGNTIYF.

This rearrangement joins TRBV6-6 to TRBJ2-7, with TRBD1 matching 7 bases. The CDR3 contains 12 residues. Germline CDR1 MNHNY, CDR2 SVGAGI (reference sequence). Trimming at V came to 6 bases and at J to 5 bases, leaving 4 bases not matched to a gene. The CDR3 sequence: CASSLTGDEQYF. Written as DNA, the CDR3 is TGTGCCAGCAGCCTAACAGGGGACGAGCAGTACTTC.

The chain recombines TRBV6-1 with TRBJ1-5; weak D call: TRBD1 (6 bases). Germline lookup yields CDR1 MNHNS and CDR2 SASEGT. The germline V and J ends were trimmed by 3 bases and 3 bases, with 15 bases remaining between them. CDR3 length: 16 amino acids. DNA of the CDR3: TGTGCCAGCAGTGAGTGGGCCGGACAGATCAATCAGCCCCAGCATTTT. Protein product: CASSEWAGQINQPQHF.

The rearrangement joins TRBV28 to TRBJ1-1, with 7 bases fitting TRBD1. This CDR3 has 14 amino acids. Losses at the gene ends were 4 bases for V and 4 bases for J; bases not matched to a gene: 6. The V gene's germline CDR1 is MDHEN and CDR2 SYDVKM. This CDR3 is CASSSTGEVTEAFF. In DNA form, the CDR3 reads TGTGCCAGCAGTTCCACAGGGGAAGTCACTGAAGCTTTCTTT.

This clone was counted once. The chain links TRBV7-8 to TRBJ2-7, with D maybe TRBD2 (5 bases). This CDR3 is 15 amino acids long. Looked up from germline, CDR1 is SGHVS and CDR2 is FQNEAQ. Trimming took 2 bases from V and 3 from J, leaving 14 bases between them. The CDR3 nucleotides are TGTGCCAGCAGCTTAATGCGGGTTCGGAGCTACGAGCAGTACTTC. Its protein is CASSLMRVRSYEQYF.

The V and J genes are TRBV9 and TRBJ2-2, with D possibly TRBD2 on 6 matching bases. CDR1 is SGDLS and CDR2 is YYNGEE in the germline V gene. The length of the CDR3 is 17 residues. Deletions cut 1 base from V and 0 bases from J, with 13 bases between. This CDR3 is CASSVPTLATNTGELFF. In nucleotides, the CDR3 is TGTGCCAGCAGCGTACCTACTCTAGCGACGAACACCGGGGAGCTGTTTTTT. Combining the CDR3 with reference TRBV9 and TRBJ2-2 gives the whole variable domain DSGVTQTPKHLITATGQRVTLRCSPRSGDLSVYWYQQSLDQGLQFLIQYYNGEERAKGNILERFSAQQFPDLHSELNLSSLELGDSALYFCASSVPTLATNTGELFFGEGSRLTVL.

The chain links TRBV2 to TRBJ2-1; D is ambiguous. Germline V CDR1 and CDR2: SNHLY, FYNNEI. The CDR3 totals 13 residues. V lost 6 bases and J 6 bases, leaving 12 bases between the germline ends. CDR3 nucleotides: TGTGCCAGCAGGGCTACGTGGTCCAATGAGCAGTTCTTC. This codes for CASRATWSNEQFF. Together with reference TRBV2 and TRBJ2-1, the CDR3 gives the full variable domain: EPEVTQTPSHQVTQMGQEVILRCVPISNHLYFYWYRQILGQKVEFLVSFYNNEISEKSEIFDDQFSVERPDGSNFTLKIRSTKLEDSAMYFCASRATWSNEQFFGPGTRLTVL.